One sample yielded the 2 T cell receptor beta chains listed below, sequenced in a study of cytomegalovirus exposure and HLA in healthy donors. PCR primers comprised 60 Vbeta and 13 Jbeta primers. The protocol was immunoSEQ multiplex PCR, while the TCRdb copy is restricted to in-frame clones and leaves out a portion. The sample has 150,000 to 200,000 clones; 60% to 80% are singletons. Sequencing was performed on PBMCs. The receptors were sampled from a woman aged 45-60 years in good health and CMV-seropositive.

The CDR3, as DNA: TGTGCCAGCAGCCCTGGACAGGGAAGGCATGAAAAACTGTTTTTT. It specifies CASSPGQGRHEKLFF. The rearrangement joins TRBV5-4 to TRBJ1-4, with TRBD1 matching 8 bases. Germline V gene lookup returns CDR1 SGHNT and CDR2 YYREEE (reference sequence). CDR3 length: 15 residues. V trimming: 4 bases; J trimming: 6 bases; junction bases outside the gene matches: 8. Looking up the rest from reference TRBV5-4 and TRBJ1-4 gives the full variable domain: ETGVTQSPTHLIKTRGQQVTLRCSSQSGHNTVSWYQQALGQGPQFIFQYYREEENGRGNFPPRFSGLQFPNYSSELNVNALELDDSALYLCASSPGQGRHEKLFFGSGTQLSVL.

This clone was detected only once. This sequence joins TRBV19 and TRBJ2-4, with 9 bases that match TRBD1. Losses at the gene ends were 5 bases for V and 4 bases for J; bases not matched to a gene: 3. Germline values: CDR1 LNHDA, CDR2 SQIVND (reference sequence). The CDR3 extends over 14 amino acids. This chain's CDR3 is CASSLGTGKNIQYF. The CDR3 bases are TGTGCCAGTAGTCTTGGGACAGGGAAAAACATTCAGTACTTC. The entire variable domain, with the rest obtained from reference TRBV19 and TRBJ2-4, is as follows: DGGITQSPKYLFRKEGQNVTLSCEQNLNHDAMYWYRQDPGQGLRLIYYSQIVNDFQKGDIAEGYSVSREKKESFPLTVTSAQKNPTAFYLCASSLGTGKNIQYFGAGTRLSVL.